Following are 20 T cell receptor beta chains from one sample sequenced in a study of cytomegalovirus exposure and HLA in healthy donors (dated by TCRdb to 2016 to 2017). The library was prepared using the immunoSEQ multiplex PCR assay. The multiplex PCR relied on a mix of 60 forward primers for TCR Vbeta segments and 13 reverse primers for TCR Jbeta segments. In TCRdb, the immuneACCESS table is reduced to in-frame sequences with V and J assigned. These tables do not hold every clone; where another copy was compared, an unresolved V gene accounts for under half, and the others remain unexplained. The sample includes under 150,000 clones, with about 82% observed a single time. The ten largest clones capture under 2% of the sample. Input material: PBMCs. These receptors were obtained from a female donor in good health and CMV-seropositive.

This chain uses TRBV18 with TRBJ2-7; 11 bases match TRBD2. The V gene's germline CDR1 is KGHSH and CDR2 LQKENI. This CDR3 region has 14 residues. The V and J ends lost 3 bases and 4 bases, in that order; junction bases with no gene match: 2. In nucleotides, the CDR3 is TGTGCCAGCTCACCCGGGACTAGCGGATACGAGCAGTACTTC. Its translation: CASSPGTSGYEQYF. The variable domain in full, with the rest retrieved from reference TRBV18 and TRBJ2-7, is NAGVMQNPRHLVRRRGQEARLRCSPMKGHSHVYWYRQLPEEGLKFMVYLQKENIIDESGMPKERFSAEFPKEGPSILRIQQVVRGDSAAYFCASSPGTSGYEQYFGPGTRLTVT.

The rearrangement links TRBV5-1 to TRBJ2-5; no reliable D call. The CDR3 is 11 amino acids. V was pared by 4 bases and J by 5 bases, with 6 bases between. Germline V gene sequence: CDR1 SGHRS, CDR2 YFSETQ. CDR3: CASSLEETQYF. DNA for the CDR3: TGCGCCAGCAGCCTTGAGGAGACCCAGTACTTC.

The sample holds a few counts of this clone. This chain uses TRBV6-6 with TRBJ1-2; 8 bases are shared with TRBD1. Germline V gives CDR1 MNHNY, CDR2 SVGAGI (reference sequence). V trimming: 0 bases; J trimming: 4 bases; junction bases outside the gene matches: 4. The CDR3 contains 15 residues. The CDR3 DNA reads TGTGCCAGCAGTTACTCTCAGGGGGCTAGCTATGGCTACACCTTC. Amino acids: CASSYSQGASYGYTF.

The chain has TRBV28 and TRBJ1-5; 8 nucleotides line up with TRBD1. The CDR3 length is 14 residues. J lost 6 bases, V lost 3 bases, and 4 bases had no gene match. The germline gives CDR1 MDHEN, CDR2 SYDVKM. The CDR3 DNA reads TGTGCCAGCAGTTTGATAACAGGGGGTCAGCCCCAGCATTTT. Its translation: CASSLITGGQPQHF.

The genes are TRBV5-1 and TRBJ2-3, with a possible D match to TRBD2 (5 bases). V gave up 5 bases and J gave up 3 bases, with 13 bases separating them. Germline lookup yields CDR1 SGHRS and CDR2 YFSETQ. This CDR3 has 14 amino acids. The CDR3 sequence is CASSVQVATDTQYF. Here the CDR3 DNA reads TGCGCCAGCAGTGTTCAGGTAGCGACAGATACGCAGTATTTT.

The CDR3 DNA reads as TGCGCCAGCAGCTTTGACAGGGGTAACGGGGAGCTGTTTTTT. Its protein is CASSFDRGNGELFF. The chain uses TRBV5-1 and TRBJ2-2; 8 nucleotides agree with TRBD1. J gave up 7 bases and V 2 bases, and 4 bases lay outside the gene matches. The CDR3 is 14 amino acids. Germline CDR1 SGHRS, CDR2 YFSETQ.

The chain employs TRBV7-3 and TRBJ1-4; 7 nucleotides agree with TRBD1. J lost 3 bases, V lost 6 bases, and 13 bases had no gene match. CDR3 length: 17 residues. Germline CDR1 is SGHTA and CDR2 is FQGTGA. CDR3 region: CASRPKGQGVPNEKLFF. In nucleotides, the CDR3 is TGTGCCAGCAGACCTAAGGGGCAGGGGGTCCCTAATGAAAAACTGTTTTTT.

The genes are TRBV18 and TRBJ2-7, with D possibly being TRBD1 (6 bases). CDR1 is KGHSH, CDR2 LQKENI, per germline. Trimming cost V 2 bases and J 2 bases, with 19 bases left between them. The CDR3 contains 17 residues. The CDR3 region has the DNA TGTGCCAGCTCACCAGAGATCCCAGGGGTTACCCCCTACGAGCAGTACTTC. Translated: CASSPEIPGVTPYEQYF. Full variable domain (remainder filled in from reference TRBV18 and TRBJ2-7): NAGVMQNPRHLVRRRGQEARLRCSPMKGHSHVYWYRQLPEEGLKFMVYLQKENIIDESGMPKERFSAEFPKEGPSILRIQQVVRGDSAAYFCASSPEIPGVTPYEQYFGPGTRLTVT.

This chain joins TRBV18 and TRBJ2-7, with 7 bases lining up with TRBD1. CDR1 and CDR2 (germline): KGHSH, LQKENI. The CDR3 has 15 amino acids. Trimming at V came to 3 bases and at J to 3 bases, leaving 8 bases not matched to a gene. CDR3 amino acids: CASSPRTGQDYEQYF. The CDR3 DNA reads TGTGCCAGCTCACCGCGGACAGGCCAAGACTACGAGCAGTACTTC.

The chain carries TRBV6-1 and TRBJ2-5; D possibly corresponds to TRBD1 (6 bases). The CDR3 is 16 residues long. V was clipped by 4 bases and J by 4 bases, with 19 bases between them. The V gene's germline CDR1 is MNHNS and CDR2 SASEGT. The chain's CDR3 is CASSGVSPGTRETQYF. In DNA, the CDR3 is TGTGCCAGCAGTGGGGTCAGCCCCGGGACACGAGAGACCCAGTACTTC.

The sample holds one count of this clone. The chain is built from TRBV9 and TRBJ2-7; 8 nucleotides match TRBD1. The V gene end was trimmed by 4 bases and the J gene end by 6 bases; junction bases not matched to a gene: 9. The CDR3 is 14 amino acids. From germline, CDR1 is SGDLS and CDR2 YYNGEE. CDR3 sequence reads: CASSRNYGQGEQYF. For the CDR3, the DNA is TGTGCCAGCAGCCGGAATTATGGACAGGGCGAGCAGTACTTC.

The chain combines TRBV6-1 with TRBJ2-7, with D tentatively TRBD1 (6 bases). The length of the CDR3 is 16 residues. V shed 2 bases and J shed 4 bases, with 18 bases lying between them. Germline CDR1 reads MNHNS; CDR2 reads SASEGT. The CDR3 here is CASSESRTDLGYEQYF. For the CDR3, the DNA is TGTGCCAGCAGTGAATCCCGGACAGACCTAGGTTACGAGCAGTACTTC.

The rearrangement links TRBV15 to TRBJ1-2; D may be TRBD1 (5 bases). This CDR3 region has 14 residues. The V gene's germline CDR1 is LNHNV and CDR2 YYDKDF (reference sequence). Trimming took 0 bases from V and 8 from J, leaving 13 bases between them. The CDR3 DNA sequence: TGTGCCACCAGCAGAGATTTCGGGGGTGGCGGCTACACCTTC. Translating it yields CATSRDFGGGGYTF.

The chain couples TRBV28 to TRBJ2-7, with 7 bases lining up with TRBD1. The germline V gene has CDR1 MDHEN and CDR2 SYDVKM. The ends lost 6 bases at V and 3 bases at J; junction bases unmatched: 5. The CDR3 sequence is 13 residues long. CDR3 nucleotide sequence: TGTGCCAGCAGCGGGACAGCAAACTACGAGCAGTACTTC. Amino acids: CASSGTANYEQYF.

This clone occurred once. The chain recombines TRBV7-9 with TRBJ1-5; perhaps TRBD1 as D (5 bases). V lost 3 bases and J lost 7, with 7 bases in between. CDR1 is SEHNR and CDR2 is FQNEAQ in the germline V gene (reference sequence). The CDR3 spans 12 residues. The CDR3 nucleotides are TGTGCCAGCAGCTTTCAGGGACAGCCCCAGCATTTT. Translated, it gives CASSFQGQPQHF. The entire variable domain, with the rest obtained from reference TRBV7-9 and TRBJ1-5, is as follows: DTGVSQNPRHKITKRGQNVTFRCDPISEHNRLYWYRQTLGQGPEFLTYFQNEAQLEKSRLLSDRFSAERPKGSFSTLEIQRTEQGDSAMYLCASSFQGQPQHFGDGTRLSIL.

For the CDR3, the DNA is TGTGCCAGCAGCTTCCAGTACACAGATACGCAGTATTTT. Encoded protein: CASSFQYTDTQYF. The rearrangement uses TRBV7-3 and TRBJ2-3; the D is unclear. The germline gives CDR1 SGHTA, CDR2 FQGTGA. The CDR3 consists of 13 residues. Trimming took 3 bases from V and 2 from J, leaving 6 bases between them.

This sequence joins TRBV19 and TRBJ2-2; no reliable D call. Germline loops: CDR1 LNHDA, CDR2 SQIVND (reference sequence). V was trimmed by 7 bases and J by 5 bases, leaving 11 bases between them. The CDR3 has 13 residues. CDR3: CASNLVGTGELFF. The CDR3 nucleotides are TGTGCCAGTAACCTAGTCGGGACCGGGGAGCTGTTTTTT.

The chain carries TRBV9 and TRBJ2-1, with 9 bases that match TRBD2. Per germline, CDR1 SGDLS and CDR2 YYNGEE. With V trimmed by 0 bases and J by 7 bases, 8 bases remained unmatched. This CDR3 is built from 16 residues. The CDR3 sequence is CASSVGSGGPGNEQFF. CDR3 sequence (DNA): TGTGCCAGCAGCGTAGGGAGCGGGGGGCCAGGGAATGAGCAGTTCTTC.

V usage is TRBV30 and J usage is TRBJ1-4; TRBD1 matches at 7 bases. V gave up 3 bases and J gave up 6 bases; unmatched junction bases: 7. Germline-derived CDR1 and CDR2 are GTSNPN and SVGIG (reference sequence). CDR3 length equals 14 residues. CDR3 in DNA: TGTGCCTGGAGGCTTTCGAGGGGGCATGAAAAACTGTTTTTT. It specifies CAWRLSRGHEKLFF.

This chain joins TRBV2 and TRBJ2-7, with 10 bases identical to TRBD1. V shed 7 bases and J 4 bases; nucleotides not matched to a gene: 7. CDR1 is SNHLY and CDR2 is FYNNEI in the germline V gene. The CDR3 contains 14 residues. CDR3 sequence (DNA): TGTGCCAGCAAACGACAGGGGGCTATATACGAGCAGTACTTC. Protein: CASKRQGAIYEQYF.